The TCR beta chain under discussion was sequenced for a study of blood T cell repertoires in COVID-19. Background on the study: The United States, Italy and Spain were the sources of the acute and convalescent COVID-19 samples. PBMCs, B-cell-depleted T cells, or T cells were the source of the cDNA or gDNA that made up the material.

The length of the CDR3 is 13 residues. Trimming took 4 bases from V and 7 from J, leaving 16 bases between them. Germline-derived CDR1 and CDR2 are SQVTM and ANQGSEA. Original data processing: Reference gene primer amplification yielded estimated nucleated cell counts. The method was immunoSEQ multiplex PCR; TCRdb's version includes in-frame clones alone and lacks a portion of them. V and J calls and clone size come straight from that table; D and trimming were deduced from the DNA. This sample has some 220,000 clones, with approximately 83% found just once. Enrollment of patients from Seattle took place during active infection, with longitudinal follow-up.

The sample comprised peripheral blood. The chain couples TRBV29-1 to TRBJ1-2; possible D gene TRBD1, 6 bases. The sequence came from a woman aged 25 to 39 with COVID-19, enrolled during active disease. CDR3: CSVVITGTGGYTF. DNA for the CDR3: TGCAGCGTTGTTATTACAGGGACGGGTGGCTACACCTTC.